The 29 T cell receptor beta chains presented below share a single source sample, sequenced in a study of blood T cell repertoires in COVID-19. Libraries were prepared by immunoSEQ multiplex PCR; TCRdb keeps only in-frame clonotypes and omits some of them. The data contain about 24,000 clones, 65% to 90% of them singletons. Sequencing used peripheral blood. The receptors stem from a man between 65 and 85 years old with acute or convalescent COVID-19.

J is TRBJ1-1 and V is TRBV18; possibly TRBD1 for D (5 bases). CDR1 KGHSH and CDR2 LQKENI come from the germline V gene. The CDR3 has 15 residues. V lost 6 bases, J lost 1 base, and 15 bases lay in between. CDR3 amino acids: CASSDQGQSNTEAFF. CDR3 DNA sequence: TGTGCCAGCTCCGACCAGGGCCAGTCGAACACTGAAGCTTTCTTT.

This chain joins TRBV5-1 and TRBJ2-3; TRBD2 aligns across 13 bases. Germline V CDR1 and CDR2: SGHRS, YFSETQ. This CDR3 is 15 amino acids long. V lost 6 bases, J lost 4 bases, and 5 bases stayed unmatched. In DNA form, the CDR3 reads TGCGCCAGCAAAGGACTAGCGGGAGATGCAGATACGCAGTATTTT. Its protein is CASKGLAGDADTQYF.

CDR3 amino acids: CASTRTGLSQETQYF. The CDR3 nucleotides read TGTGCCAGTACCCGGACAGGGCTGAGCCAAGAGACCCAGTACTTC. The chain carries TRBV19 and TRBJ2-5, with 8 bases that match TRBD1. The V and J ends lost 7 bases and 1 base, in that order; junction bases with no gene match: 8. In germline, CDR1 is LNHDA, CDR2 SQIVND (reference sequence). The CDR3 covers 15 residues.

This chain connects TRBV24-1 to TRBJ2-1, with 8 bases aligning to TRBD1. Trimming removed 4 bases from V and 8 bases from J; junction bases left unmatched: 15. The CDR3 is made up of 17 amino acids. Germline V lookup: CDR1 KGHDR, CDR2 SFDVKD. Here the CDR3 DNA reads TGTGCCACCAGTGACCCGAAGGACAGGGCTCAGCACGATGAGCAGTTCTTC. Translated: CATSDPKDRAQHDEQFF.

The V and J genes are TRBV11-2 and TRBJ2-3, with D perhaps TRBD1 (5 bases). Trimming took 1 base from V and 2 from J, leaving 19 bases between them. There are 18 residues in the CDR3. Germline V gene data show CDR1 as SGHAT and CDR2 as FQNNGV. Here the CDR3 reads CASSLAIGQGTNTDTQYF. CDR3 coding DNA: TGTGCCAGCAGCTTAGCTATAGGGCAGGGTACAAACACAGATACGCAGTATTTT.

The genes are TRBV11-2 and TRBJ2-5, with TRBD1 matching 7 bases. The CDR3 runs 15 residues. Per germline, CDR1 SGHAT and CDR2 FQNNGV. After removal of 4 bases from V and 1 base from J, the junction contained 6 bases not matched to a gene. The CDR3, as DNA: TGTGCCAGCAGCTCGGGGACAGTGAGCCAAGAGACCCAGTACTTC. This gives the protein CASSSGTVSQETQYF.

This clone was seen only a few times. The gene calls are TRBV6-2 or TRBV6-3 and TRBJ2-7; D gene unclear. The V end was cut by 3 bases, the J end by 5 bases, with 8 bases between. This CDR3 contains 12 residues. Germline CDR1 reads MNHEY; CDR2 reads SVGEGT. CDR3 in DNA: TGTGCCAGCAGTTATGTTAGCCACGAGCAGTACTTC. It encodes CASSYVSHEQYF.

The chain has TRBV6-5 and TRBJ1-5, with D possibly TRBD1 on 6 matching bases. This CDR3 spans 15 amino acids. Trimming removed 6 bases at V and 0 bases at J, with 12 bases between. The V gene's germline CDR1 is MNHEY and CDR2 SVGAGI. This CDR3 is CASSSDRNSNQPQHF. As DNA, the CDR3 is TGTGCCAGCAGCTCGGACAGAAATAGCAATCAGCCCCAGCATTTT.

The chain employs TRBV7-9 and TRBJ1-1; 8 bases line up with TRBD1. The CDR3 spans 13 residues. Germline values: CDR1 SEHNR, CDR2 FQNEAQ (reference sequence). With 3 bases clipped from V and 8 bases from J, the junction kept 5 bases outside the gene matches. The chain's CDR3 is CASSFSQGEEAFF. The CDR3 DNA reads as TGTGCCAGCAGCTTCTCACAGGGGGAAGAAGCTTTCTTT.

This sequence joins TRBV10-3 and TRBJ2-7; 9 bases are a match to TRBD2. CDR3 length: 13 residues. Germline assignment: CDR1 ENHRY and CDR2 SYGVKD. Germline trimming cut 7 bases from V and 7 bases from J; bases unmatched to any gene: 8. CDR3 in amino acids: CAITSLAGKEQYF. DNA of the CDR3: TGTGCCATCACGTCACTAGCGGGTAAAGAGCAGTACTTC.

The gene calls are TRBV14 and TRBJ2-1, with TRBD2 identical over 14 bases. Trimming removed 0 bases from V and 3 bases from J; junction bases left unmatched: 7. CDR3 length: 19 amino acids. Germline CDR1 reads SGHDN; CDR2 reads FVKESK. The CDR3: CASSQERLAGGGNYNEQFF. In DNA, the CDR3 is TGTGCCAGCAGCCAAGAACGACTAGCGGGAGGGGGAAACTACAATGAGCAGTTCTTC.

This clone was picked up one time. The J gene is TRBJ1-1, the V gene TRBV19; perhaps TRBD1 as D (5 bases). Trimming pared 5 bases from V and 1 base from J, leaving 11 bases between. The CDR3 is 14 residues long. Germline CDR1 reads LNHDA; CDR2 reads SQIVND (reference sequence). CDR3: CASSLQGGNTEAFF. The CDR3 DNA reads TGTGCCAGTAGTCTTCAGGGCGGGAACACTGAAGCTTTCTTT.

The chain is built from TRBV5-1 and TRBJ2-1, with TRBD2 matching 7 bases. CDR1 and CDR2 from the germline V gene are SGHRS and YFSETQ. The CDR3 sequence is 15 residues long. Trimming cost V 2 bases and J 0 bases; bases outside gene matches: 2. The CDR3 reads CASSFLAGSYNEQFF. For the CDR3, the DNA is TGCGCCAGCAGCTTCTTAGCGGGCTCCTACAATGAGCAGTTCTTC.

This rearrangement joins TRBV23-1 to TRBJ2-7; D is possibly TRBD2 (5 bases). TRBV23-1 is an ORF, with its function uncertain. Trimming removed 7 bases at V and 4 bases at J, with 17 bases between. The CDR3 sequence is 14 residues long. This chain's CDR3 is CASIRAPRRYEQYF. The CDR3 bases are TGCGCCAGCATTCGGGCTCCGAGGAGGTACGAGCAGTACTTC.

This chain joins TRBV11-2 and TRBJ2-3; D might be TRBD2 (7 bases). V lost 10 bases to trimming and J lost 0 bases, with 14 bases between them. Germline loops: CDR1 SGHAT, CDR2 FQNNGV. The CDR3 spans 14 residues. CDR3 protein: CATRGGISTDTQYF. CDR3 nucleotide sequence: TGTGCCACTAGGGGGGGAATCAGCACAGATACGCAGTATTTT. Together with reference TRBV11-2 and TRBJ2-3, the CDR3 gives the full variable domain: EAGVAQSPRYKIIEKRQSVAFWCNPISGHATLYWYQQILGQGPKLLIQFQNNGVVDDSQLPKDRFSAERLKGVDSTLKIQPAKLEDSAVYLCATRGGISTDTQYFGPGTRLTVL.

The chain carries TRBV6-1 and TRBJ1-5; weak D call: TRBD1 (6 bases). Germline V gives CDR1 MNHNS, CDR2 SASEGT. This CDR3 is built from 16 residues. The V end was cut by 6 bases, the J end by 11 bases, with 26 bases between. The CDR3 sequence: CASSENAGQLFLAQHF. The CDR3 bases are TGTGCCAGCAGCGAAAATGCCGGACAGCTTTTTCTGGCCCAGCATTTT.

V gene TRBV29-1 combines with J gene TRBJ1-4; the D gene is possibly TRBD1 (5 bases). Germline V gene data show CDR1 as SQVTM and CDR2 as ANQGSEA. V was shortened by 2 bases and J by 6 bases, with 13 bases between the two germline ends. The CDR3 is 14 amino acids. CDR3 coding DNA: TGCAGCGTTGAACAAGGGGATGGGGATGAAAAACTGTTTTTT. It specifies CSVEQGDGDEKLFF.

The chain's CDR3 is CASSDSPGGYGYTF. CDR3 DNA: TGTGCCAGCAGTGACTCACCAGGTGGCTATGGCTACACCTTC. The gene calls are TRBV6-4 and TRBJ1-2; D gene uncertain. The germline V gene encodes CDR1 MRHNA and CDR2 SNTAGT. V was cut by 0 bases and J by 4 bases, with 9 bases left in between. The CDR3 spans 14 residues.

The genes are TRBV4-1 and TRBJ1-6; the match to TRBD1 covers 11 bases. This CDR3 spans 16 amino acids. J lost 14 bases, V lost 1 base, and 10 bases had no gene match. The V gene's germline CDR1 is MGHRA and CDR2 YSYEKL. The CDR3 sequence is CASSQGPGQGESTLHF. DNA of the CDR3: TGCGCCAGCAGCCAAGGCCCGGGACAGGGGGAATCAACCCTCCACTTT.

The table lists this clone with a few counts. The chain uses TRBV6-2 or TRBV6-3 and TRBJ2-7; 8 bases fit TRBD2. The CDR3 contains 16 residues. The V gene's germline CDR1 is MNHEY and CDR2 SVGEGT. After removal of 5 bases from V and 9 bases from J, the junction contained 18 bases not matched to a gene. The CDR3 DNA is TGTGCCAGCAGTCCCCCTGGGAGCGGGGGCCAGCAGGTGCAGTACTTC. Residues: CASSPPGSGGQQVQYF.

The chain has TRBV10-3 and TRBJ1-5; the D is unclear. Germline V gene lookup returns CDR1 ENHRY and CDR2 SYGVKD. Between the trimmed V and J ends, which lost 5 bases and 6 bases, there was a span of 11 bases. This CDR3 contains 13 residues. CDR3 bases: TGTGCCATCAGTAGAGGGAAGGGTCAGCCCCAGCATTTT. Translation: CAISRGKGQPQHF.

This chain joins TRBV6-6 and TRBJ1-3; tentatively, D is TRBD1 (5 bases). V dropped 6 bases and J dropped 2 bases, with 11 bases sitting between them. The germline gives CDR1 MNHNY, CDR2 SVGAGI (reference sequence). The CDR3 totals 14 residues. This chain's CDR3 is CASRETATGNTIYF. CDR3 sequence (DNA): TGTGCCAGCAGGGAGACAGCAACTGGAAACACCATATATTTT.

V usage is TRBV29-1 and J usage is TRBJ1-3; D uncertain. The CDR3 length is 13 residues. The V end lost 6 bases, the J end lost 0 bases, and 9 bases lay between the germline ends. Germline CDR1 and CDR2: SQVTM and ANQGSEA. CDR3 region: CSVTLSSGNTIYF. CDR3 nucleotides: TGCAGCGTCACACTAAGCTCTGGAAACACCATATATTTT.

The J gene is TRBJ2-3, the V gene TRBV9; 12 bases fit TRBD1. This CDR3 region has 15 residues. V shed 5 bases and J 4 bases; nucleotides not matched to a gene: 5. The germline CDR1 and CDR2 sequences are SGDLS and YYNGEE. CDR3 DNA: TGTGCCAGCAGGACGGGACAGGGGGCATCAGATACGCAGTATTTT. Translation gives CASRTGQGASDTQYF.

The chain joins TRBV3-1 (or the pseudogene TRBV3-2) to TRBJ2-7, with TRBD2 matching 9 bases. The CDR3 contains 15 residues. Per the germline V gene, CDR1 is LGHDT and CDR2 is YNNKEL (reference sequence). The V and J ends lost 2 bases and 6 bases, in that order; junction bases with no gene match: 8. The CDR3 DNA is TGTGCCAGCAGCCAATCCGCGGGAGGGCCTGGCGAGCAGTACTTC. This sequence encodes CASSQSAGGPGEQYF.

The chain recombines TRBV4-3 with TRBJ1-4; TRBD1 matches 9 bases. The trim removed 1 base at V and 4 bases at J, leaving 1 base unmatched. This CDR3 is built from 15 residues. Germline V CDR1 and CDR2: LGHNA, YSLEER. CDR3 nucleotides: TGCGCCAGCAGCCAAGGACAGGGGGGTAATGAAAAACTGTTTTTT. It yields the protein CASSQGQGGNEKLFF.

J is TRBJ2-5 and V is TRBV25-1, with TRBD1 matching over 7 bases. The CDR3 runs to 15 residues. With 3 bases clipped from V and 2 bases from J, the junction kept 6 bases outside the gene matches. Germline values: CDR1 MGHDK, CDR2 SYGVNS. CDR3 bases: TGTGCCAGCAGTGACCGGGACAGCCTACAAGAGACCCAGTACTTC. Protein: CASSDRDSLQETQYF.

The count of this clone is one. In nucleotides, the CDR3 is TGCGCCAGCAGCTTGGTGAGATCCGGGCAAGAGACCCAGTACTTC. Its translation is CASSLVRSGQETQYF. The genes are TRBV5-1 and TRBJ2-5; D is unresolved. The CDR3 sequence is 15 residues long. Germline CDR1 and CDR2: SGHRS and YFSETQ. The V and J ends lost 0 bases and 2 bases respectively, with 11 bases between them.

This chain connects TRBV25-1 to TRBJ1-1; no definite D call. Looked up from germline, CDR1 is MGHDK and CDR2 is SYGVNS. The CDR3 spans 11 residues. Between the trimmed V and J ends, which lost 10 bases and 1 base, there was a span of 7 bases. The CDR3 protein is CATLWNTEAFF. The CDR3 nucleotides are TGTGCCACCCTTTGGAACACTGAAGCTTTCTTT.